This entry lists 18 T cell receptor beta chains sequenced from one sample in a study of brain metastases from non-small cell lung cancer. Clones were sequenced by immunoSEQ multiplex PCR, and TCRdb holds only the in-frame ones, with some missing. Altogether 1,000 or so clones are present, around nine tenths being singletons, with the ten largest covering roughly 6.7%. Sequenced sample: primary lung tumor tissue. These receptors were taken from a donor aged 40 or over with non-small cell lung cancer.

The chain links TRBV6-5 to TRBJ2-5; D call uncertain. The CDR3 covers 12 residues. Trimming took off 7 bases at V and 9 bases at J, with 15 bases between the two ends. Germline V gene lookup returns CDR1 MNHEY and CDR2 SVGAGI. CDR3 residues: CASTGPSKAQYF. The CDR3 DNA reads TGTGCCAGCACCGGGCCCTCGAAGGCCCAGTACTTC.

This clone has a single count. This chain connects TRBV5-1 to TRBJ1-1, with 9 bases that match TRBD1. The V gene's germline CDR1 is SGHRS and CDR2 YFSETQ. The trim removed 0 bases at V and 4 bases at J, leaving 4 bases unmatched. This CDR3 is 15 amino acids long. The CDR3 loop is CASSLEQGAGTEAFF. CDR3 nucleotides: TGCGCCAGCAGCTTGGAACAGGGGGCCGGCACTGAAGCTTTCTTT.

J is TRBJ2-2 and V is TRBV5-8; TRBD1 agrees at 11 bases. Germline V CDR1 and CDR2: SGHTS, YDEGEE. CDR3 size: 16 residues. Losses at the gene ends were 6 bases for V and 6 bases for J; bases not matched to a gene: 10. This CDR3 is CASKRQGQGVSGELFF. Written as DNA, the CDR3 is TGTGCCAGCAAGAGACAGGGACAGGGGGTTTCCGGGGAGCTGTTTTTT.

This chain uses TRBV3-1 (or the pseudogene TRBV3-2) with TRBJ2-3; 12 bases line up with TRBD1. J gave up 6 bases and V 1 base, and 5 bases lay outside the gene matches. Germline values: CDR1 LGHDT, CDR2 YNNKEL (reference sequence). The CDR3 has 16 residues. The CDR3 nucleotides read TGTGCCAGCAGCCAAGGTGGGACAGGGGGCCGGGATACGCAGTATTTT. Encoded protein: CASSQGGTGGRDTQYF.

CDR3 nucleotides: TGTGCCAGCAGCTTAGTGGGGACTGACAATCAGCCCCAGCATTTT. It codes for CASSLVGTDNQPQHF. The rearrangement links TRBV7-8 to TRBJ1-5; the D gene is possibly TRBD1 (5 bases). The V gene lost 1 base and the J gene lost 3 bases, with 10 bases spanning the gap. The germline V gene encodes CDR1 SGHVS and CDR2 FQNEAQ. The CDR3 sequence is 15 residues long.

The chain joins TRBV7-2 to TRBJ2-1, with D maybe TRBD2 (6 bases). Trimming cost V 3 bases and J 6 bases, with 12 bases left between them. CDR3 length: 14 amino acids. Germline V gives CDR1 SGHTA, CDR2 FQGNSA. The CDR3: CASSLRGGVNEQFF. In DNA, the CDR3 is TGTGCCAGCAGCTTGAGAGGAGGGGTCAATGAGCAGTTCTTC.

The chain uses TRBV7-8 and TRBJ2-1; TRBD2 matches 9 bases. V dropped 2 bases and J dropped 9; count of bases not matched to a gene: 8. Germline CDR1 and CDR2: SGHVS and FQNEAQ. CDR3 length: 15 residues. CDR3 DNA: TGTGCCAGCAGCTTATGGCGGGAGGGGGGGAGTGAGCAGTTCTTC. Residues: CASSLWREGGSEQFF.

This chain connects TRBV5-4 to TRBJ1-2; D remains unclear. Germline CDR1 is SGHNT and CDR2 is YYREEE (reference sequence). V dropped 0 bases and J dropped 0 bases, with 9 bases sitting between them. The length of the CDR3 is 15 residues. CDR3 nucleotides: TGTGCCAGCAGCTTGGCCGCCCCAGCTAACTATGGCTACACCTTC. Amino acid sequence: CASSLAAPANYGYTF.

The chain has TRBV3-1 (or the pseudogene TRBV3-2) and TRBJ1-1; no clear D. V lost 1 base and J 4 bases, leaving 19 bases between the germline ends. This CDR3 region has 17 residues. From germline, CDR1 is LGHDT and CDR2 YNNKEL (reference sequence). CDR3 in amino acids: CASSQGRTGPLTTEAFF. The CDR3 nucleotides read TGTGCCAGCAGCCAAGGGAGGACCGGGCCTCTGACCACTGAAGCTTTCTTT.

On this clone: Mismatch with germline at one junction end may stem from a read error. Other DNA variants within this sample encode the same CDR3. The gene calls are TRBV4-2 and TRBJ2-5, with 7 nucleotides matching TRBD2. The CDR3 runs to 15 residues. Germline CDR1 is LGHNA and CDR2 is YNFKEQ. DNA for the CDR3: TGTGCCAGCAGCTCCATAGCGGGTTGGCAAGAAACCCAGTACTTC. Residues: CASSSIAGWQETQYF.

The V call is TRBV7-9, the J call TRBJ1-2; a weak D match, TRBD1 (6 bases). CDR1 SEHNR and CDR2 FQNEAQ come from the germline V gene (reference sequence). Trimming took 4 bases from V and 7 from J, leaving 10 bases between them. The CDR3 is 12 amino acids. CDR3 amino acids: CASSYRDVGYTF. For the CDR3, the DNA is TGTGCCAGCAGCTACAGGGACGTTGGCTACACCTTC.

This chain uses TRBV6-6 with TRBJ2-7, with unresolved D. With 6 bases removed from V and 7 bases from J, the gap between germline ends came to 16 bases. The CDR3 is made up of 13 amino acids. Germline V gives CDR1 MNHNY, CDR2 SVGAGI (reference sequence). The CDR3, as DNA: TGTGCCAGCAGGTACGCAGAAGGGTATGAGCAGTACTTC. Translated, it gives CASRYAEGYEQYF.

Concerning this clone: The same CDR3 also results from other DNA sequences found in this sample. This sequence joins TRBV2 and TRBJ1-3, with 8 bases that match TRBD1. J gave up 1 base and V 6 bases, and 14 bases lay outside the gene matches. The germline V gene has CDR1 SNHLY and CDR2 FYNNEI. This CDR3 comprises 18 residues. CDR3 in DNA: TGTGCCAGCAGCGAAAGGGGTCTTCAGGGGGCATCTGGAAACACCATATATTTT. This codes for CASSERGLQGASGNTIYF. The whole variable domain, filled in from reference TRBV2 and TRBJ1-3, reads EPEVTQTPSHQVTQMGQEVILRCVPISNHLYFYWYRQILGQKVEFLVSFYNNEISEKSEIFDDQFSVERPDGSNFTLKIRSTKLEDSAMYFCASSERGLQGASGNTIYFGEGSWLTVV.

Notes on this clone: Compared with germline, one end of the junction differs, possibly owing to a read error. V usage is TRBV30 and J usage is TRBJ2-3; 10 nucleotides agree with TRBD2. The CDR3 contains 14 residues. Germline CDR1 and CDR2: GTSNPN and SVGIG (reference sequence). The chain's CDR3 is CALSEAGGLDTQYF. The CDR3 DNA is TGTGCCTTGAGTGAAGCGGGAGGGTTAGATACGCAGTATTTT.

This chain joins TRBV19 and TRBJ1-1; tentative D call: TRBD1 (5 bases). CDR1 is LNHDA and CDR2 is SQIVND in the germline V gene (reference sequence). Trimming took 3 bases from V and 5 from J, leaving 13 bases between them. This CDR3 contains 14 residues. The CDR3 region has the DNA TGTGCCAGTAGTATCTTTGCAGGGCTAACTGAAGCTTTCTTT. Translation gives CASSIFAGLTEAFF.

The chain uses TRBV3-1 (or the pseudogene TRBV3-2) and TRBJ2-5; 8 nucleotides match TRBD2. The CDR3 spans 14 residues. CDR1 LGHDT and CDR2 YNNKEL come from the germline V gene (reference sequence). The J segment lost 5 bases and the V segment lost 4 bases, leaving 6 bases of the junction unmatched. CDR3 amino acids: CASSPTPGGETQYF. The CDR3 DNA sequence: TGTGCCAGCAGCCCTACACCGGGAGGGGAGACCCAGTACTTC.

V and J are TRBV5-6 and TRBJ2-7; TRBD1 is a possible D gene (6 bases). V was cut by 4 bases and J by 6 bases, with 11 bases left in between. The germline CDR1 and CDR2 sequences are SGHDT and YYEEEE. This CDR3 comprises 12 residues. The CDR3 DNA reads TGTGCCAGCAGCAACGACAGGCTCGAGCAGTACTTC. Its translation is CASSNDRLEQYF.

The gene calls are TRBV4-1 and TRBJ2-3; TRBD1 agrees at 7 bases. Germline CDR1 and CDR2: MGHRA and YSYEKL. Germline trimming cut 3 bases from V and 7 bases from J; bases unmatched to any gene: 10. The CDR3 totals 15 residues. Here the CDR3 DNA reads TGCGCCAGCAGCCAGTCACAGGGGCCCCCCAATACGCAGTATTTT. The encoded protein is CASSQSQGPPNTQYF.